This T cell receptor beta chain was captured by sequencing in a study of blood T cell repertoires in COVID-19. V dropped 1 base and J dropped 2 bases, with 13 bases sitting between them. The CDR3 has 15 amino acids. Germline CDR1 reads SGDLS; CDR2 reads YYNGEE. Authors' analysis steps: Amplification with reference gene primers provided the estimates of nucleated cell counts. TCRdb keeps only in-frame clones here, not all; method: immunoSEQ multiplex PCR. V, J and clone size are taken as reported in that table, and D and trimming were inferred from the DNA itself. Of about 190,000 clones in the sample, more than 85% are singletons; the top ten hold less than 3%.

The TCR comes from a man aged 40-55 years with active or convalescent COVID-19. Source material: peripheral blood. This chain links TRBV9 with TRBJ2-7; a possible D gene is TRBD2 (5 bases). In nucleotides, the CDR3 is TGTGCCAGCAGCGTAACGGACCGGACTCCCTACGAGCAGTACTTC. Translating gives CASSVTDRTPYEQYF.